The rows below give T cell receptor beta chains drawn from one sample of a study of Ad26.COV2.S vaccination and SARS-CoV-2 variants. The protocol was immunoSEQ multiplex PCR, while the TCRdb copy is restricted to in-frame clones and leaves out a portion. The repertoire consists of a few hundred thousand clones, with under 90% occurring once and the leading ten covering more than 7%. Sequencing used peripheral blood, obtained in a trial of Ad26.COV2.S vaccine versus placebo. The origin of the receptors is a person between 18 and 65 years old who received the Ad26.COV2.S COVID-19 vaccine or a placebo. CDR3s include the opening cysteine and the closing phenylalanine or tryptophan. D genes are given only for firm matches.

V gene: TRBV7-8
D gene: TRBD1
CDR3 length: 17
J gene: TRBJ1-1
CDR3 protein: CASSLARQGARNTEAFF

V gene: TRBV27
D gene: TRBD2
CDR3 length: 15
J gene: TRBJ2-2
CDR3 protein: CASSRGLADTGELFF

V gene: TRBV11-3
D gene: -
CDR3 length: 15
J gene: TRBJ2-3
CDR3 protein: CASSFAGFETDTQYF

V gene: TRBV28
D gene: TRBD1
CDR3 length: 17
J gene: TRBJ1-1
CDR3 protein: CASSSTGTGQRAPEAFF

V gene: TRBV30
D gene: TRBD1
CDR3 length: 14
J gene: TRBJ1-1
CDR3 protein: CAFMAGTGDTEAFF

V gene: TRBV3-1/TRBV3-2
D gene: -
CDR3 length: 14
J gene: TRBJ1-1
CDR3 protein: CATQYGLEDTEAFF

V gene: TRBV7-9
D gene: TRBD1
CDR3 length: 14
J gene: TRBJ2-7
CDR3 protein: CASSLQRDRYEQYF

V gene: TRBV30
D gene: TRBD2
CDR3 length: 14
J gene: TRBJ2-5
CDR3 protein: CAWSLGLAEETQYF

V gene: TRBV30
D gene: -
CDR3 length: 13
J gene: TRBJ1-6
CDR3 protein: CAWNVGGNSPLHF

V gene: TRBV5-4
D gene: -
CDR3 length: 15
J gene: TRBJ1-4
CDR3 protein: CASSPGGATNEKLFF

V gene: TRBV6-5
D gene: -
CDR3 length: 16
J gene: TRBJ1-6
CDR3 protein: CASSYSPATYNSPLHF

V gene: TRBV6-5
D gene: TRBD1
CDR3 length: 13
J gene: TRBJ1-2
CDR3 protein: CASSRRDRGGYTF

V gene: TRBV6-6
D gene: TRBD2
CDR3 length: 17
J gene: TRBJ2-2
CDR3 protein: CASSPRRGRGNTGELFF